Listed below are T cell receptor beta chains from one sample, sequenced in a study of cytomegalovirus exposure and HLA in healthy donors. The method was immunoSEQ multiplex PCR; TCRdb's version includes in-frame clones alone and lacks a portion of them. The sample holds 260,000 or so clones; approximately 88% are singletons and the top ten take approximately 0.9%. The material sequenced was PBMCs. These TCRs come from a young woman in good health and CMV-seronegative. CDR3s include the opening cysteine and the closing phenylalanine or tryptophan. Each record gives: V gene, J gene, clone size, D gene, CDR3 DNA, CDR3 protein. A D gene is named only where the DNA matches it firmly. Clone size is shown for a subset of rows, as once, few, many or a class of expanded clone.

v_call: TRBV5-4; j_call: TRBJ2-3; clone_size: NA; d_call: NA; cdr3_nt: TGTGCCAGCAGCTTGGGGGGGGAAGCAGATACGCAGTATTTT; cdr3_aa: CASSLGGEADTQYF
v_call: TRBV28; j_call: TRBJ1-2; clone_size: once; d_call: NA; cdr3_nt: TGTGCCAGCCTCTTTGGAGCAGCAACTAACTATGGCTACACCTTC; cdr3_aa: CASLFGAATNYGYTF
v_call: TRBV4-1; j_call: TRBJ2-5; clone_size: NA; d_call: NA; cdr3_nt: TGCGCCAGCAGCCAAGATCTCACTACCCAGTACTTC; cdr3_aa: CASSQDLTTQYF
v_call: TRBV2; j_call: TRBJ2-7; clone_size: NA; d_call: NA; cdr3_nt: TGTGCCTCAAAGGGGACTGTCTACGAGCAGTACTTC; cdr3_aa: CASKGTVYEQYF
v_call: TRBV7-8; j_call: TRBJ2-6; clone_size: NA; d_call: NA; cdr3_nt: TGTGCCAGCAGCCTGAAGACGGGAAGGCTGTTGTCTGGGGCCAACGTCCTGACTTTC; cdr3_aa: CASSLKTGRLLSGANVLTF
v_call: TRBV19; j_call: TRBJ2-3; clone_size: NA; d_call: TRBD2; cdr3_nt: TGTGCCAGTAGTCCCCGACTAGCGGGTACGCAGTATTTT; cdr3_aa: CASSPRLAGTQYF
v_call: TRBV6-5; j_call: TRBJ1-1; clone_size: NA; d_call: TRBD1; cdr3_nt: TGTGCCAGCAGTATCGGACAGGGGAGCACTGAAGCTTTCTTT; cdr3_aa: CASSIGQGSTEAFF
v_call: TRBV7-3; j_call: TRBJ1-2; clone_size: NA; d_call: NA; cdr3_nt: TGTGCCAGCAGCTTACAGGGTGTCTATGGCTACACCTTC; cdr3_aa: CASSLQGVYGYTF
v_call: TRBV29-1; j_call: TRBJ2-7; clone_size: NA; d_call: NA; cdr3_nt: TGCAGCGTTGAATATAACAGGGATCGCGGTCCGCCCTACGAGCAGTACTTC; cdr3_aa: CSVEYNRDRGPPYEQYF
v_call: TRBV15; j_call: TRBJ1-4; clone_size: once; d_call: NA; cdr3_nt: TGTGCCACCAGCAGAGGCGCCTATAATGAAAAACTGTTTTTT; cdr3_aa: CATSRGAYNEKLFF
v_call: TRBV6-5; j_call: TRBJ2-1; clone_size: NA; d_call: TRBD2; cdr3_nt: TGTGCCAGCAGTTACCATGGCGGGAGTAATGAGCAGTTCTTC; cdr3_aa: CASSYHGGSNEQFF
v_call: TRBV28; j_call: TRBJ2-7; clone_size: NA; d_call: TRBD2; cdr3_nt: TGTGCCAGCAGCCGGGGGGACCGGGACTACCTTAAGGAGCAGTACTTC; cdr3_aa: CASSRGDRDYLKEQYF
v_call: TRBV5-6; j_call: TRBJ1-1; clone_size: NA; d_call: NA; cdr3_nt: TGTGCCAGCAGCGCTACGGGGGGCGCTTGGACTGAAGCTTTCTTT; cdr3_aa: CASSATGGAWTEAFF
v_call: TRBV9; j_call: TRBJ2-1; clone_size: NA; d_call: TRBD2; cdr3_nt: TGTGCCAGCAGCGTAGATCTAGCGGGAGCCCCCTACAATGAGCAGTTCTTC; cdr3_aa: CASSVDLAGAPYNEQFF
v_call: TRBV2; j_call: TRBJ1-2; clone_size: NA; d_call: NA; cdr3_nt: TGTGCCGGCAGGCAACTCCCAGGAAATGGCTACACCTTC; cdr3_aa: CAGRQLPGNGYTF
v_call: TRBV7-7; j_call: TRBJ2-5; clone_size: NA; d_call: NA; cdr3_nt: TGTGCCAGCAGCTCCGTGGCGGGCAGGGGCCAGTACTTC; cdr3_aa: CASSSVAGRGQYF
v_call: TRBV2; j_call: TRBJ2-2; clone_size: NA; d_call: NA; cdr3_nt: TGTGCCAGCAGTACAGAGAACACCGGGGAGCTGTTTTTT; cdr3_aa: CASSTENTGELFF
v_call: TRBV9; j_call: TRBJ2-1; clone_size: once; d_call: TRBD2; cdr3_nt: TGTGCCAGCAGCGAGCCCAGGAGGGAGGGTGAGCAGTTCTTC; cdr3_aa: CASSEPRREGEQFF
v_call: TRBV5-4; j_call: TRBJ2-6; clone_size: NA; d_call: TRBD1; cdr3_nt: TGTGCCAGCAGCCCGGGACAGGGGGCAGGCTCTGGGGCCAACGTCCTGACTTTC; cdr3_aa: CASSPGQGAGSGANVLTF
v_call: TRBV4-1; j_call: TRBJ2-5; clone_size: NA; d_call: TRBD2; cdr3_nt: TGCGCCAGCAGCCAAGAAGGGGCGGCGGGAGTTGTCGAGACCCAGTACTTC; cdr3_aa: CASSQEGAAGVVETQYF
v_call: TRBV5-1; j_call: TRBJ1-2; clone_size: NA; d_call: TRBD1; cdr3_nt: TGCGCCAGCAGCGCGACAGGGGCCAACTATGGCTACACCTTC; cdr3_aa: CASSATGANYGYTF
v_call: TRBV6-1; j_call: TRBJ2-7; clone_size: NA; d_call: NA; cdr3_nt: TGTGCCAGCAGTGTGACAGGCCGAGGGTACGAGCAGTACTTC; cdr3_aa: CASSVTGRGYEQYF
v_call: TRBV28; j_call: TRBJ2-7; clone_size: NA; d_call: NA; cdr3_nt: TGTGCCAGCAGTTTGGCAGGGGTGAGCTACGAGCAGTACTTC; cdr3_aa: CASSLAGVSYEQYF
v_call: TRBV15; j_call: TRBJ2-3; clone_size: NA; d_call: NA; cdr3_nt: TGTGCCACCAGCAGAGATCAGACAGTAAGGCCGGGCACAGATACGCAGTATTTT; cdr3_aa: CATSRDQTVRPGTDTQYF
v_call: TRBV27; j_call: TRBJ2-5; clone_size: NA; d_call: NA; cdr3_nt: TGTGCCAGCAGTATAGGGGCCGCGAGGACCCAGTACTTC; cdr3_aa: CASSIGAARTQYF
v_call: TRBV7-2; j_call: TRBJ2-2; clone_size: NA; d_call: TRBD1; cdr3_nt: TGTGCCAGCAGAAAAACAGGGGGGACCGGGGAGCTGTTTTTT; cdr3_aa: CASRKTGGTGELFF
v_call: TRBV4-3; j_call: TRBJ2-7; clone_size: NA; d_call: TRBD2; cdr3_nt: TGCGCCAGCAGCCAAGACTGGCGGGAGTTCGCCTACGAGCAGTACTTC; cdr3_aa: CASSQDWREFAYEQYF
v_call: TRBV2; j_call: TRBJ1-3; clone_size: NA; d_call: TRBD1; cdr3_nt: TGTGCCAGCATCTTCGGGACAGGGGACGGAAACACCATATATTTT; cdr3_aa: CASIFGTGDGNTIYF
v_call: TRBV30; j_call: TRBJ2-3; clone_size: NA; d_call: NA; cdr3_nt: TGTGCCTGGATTAAACTAGGGACAGATACGCAGTATTTT; cdr3_aa: CAWIKLGTDTQYF
v_call: TRBV6-1; j_call: TRBJ1-2; clone_size: NA; d_call: TRBD1; cdr3_nt: TGTGCCAGCAGTGAACAGGGGGGCATTGGCTACACCTTC; cdr3_aa: CASSEQGGIGYTF
v_call: TRBV6-5; j_call: TRBJ2-7; clone_size: NA; d_call: NA; cdr3_nt: TGTGCCAGCAGATCCCGACACGACTCCTACGAGCAGTACTTC; cdr3_aa: CASRSRHDSYEQYF
v_call: TRBV4-3; j_call: TRBJ1-4; clone_size: few; d_call: NA; cdr3_nt: TGCGCCAGCAGCCAAGATGGCCAGGGGCATGAAAAACTGTTTTTT; cdr3_aa: CASSQDGQGHEKLFF
v_call: TRBV4-2; j_call: TRBJ1-2; clone_size: NA; d_call: NA; cdr3_nt: TGTGCCAGCAGCCAAGACCTAGTCGTCGTGGGTGGCTACACCTTC; cdr3_aa: CASSQDLVVVGGYTF
v_call: TRBV5-1; j_call: TRBJ2-3; clone_size: NA; d_call: NA; cdr3_nt: TGCGCCAGCAGTTCTTCAGTGTCAGATACGCAGTATTTT; cdr3_aa: CASSSSVSDTQYF
v_call: TRBV10-3; j_call: TRBJ2-7; clone_size: NA; d_call: NA; cdr3_nt: TGTGCCATCAGTGACACAGGGAGGGTCCACGAGCAGTACTTC; cdr3_aa: CAISDTGRVHEQYF
v_call: TRBV5-1; j_call: TRBJ2-1; clone_size: NA; d_call: NA; cdr3_nt: TGCGCCAGCAGCTTGGATTCGCGCCCCTTACTCATCAATGAGCAGTTCTTC; cdr3_aa: CASSLDSRPLLINEQFF
v_call: TRBV18; j_call: TRBJ2-1; clone_size: few; d_call: NA; cdr3_nt: TGTGCCAGCTCACCACCAGAGGCAGCGGGGCAGTTCTTC; cdr3_aa: CASSPPEAAGQFF
v_call: TRBV7-2; j_call: TRBJ2-7; clone_size: NA; d_call: NA; cdr3_nt: TGTGCCAGCAGTCAAGGGGGACCCTACGAGCAGTACTTC; cdr3_aa: CASSQGGPYEQYF
v_call: TRBV2; j_call: TRBJ2-7; clone_size: NA; d_call: NA; cdr3_nt: TGTGCCAGCAGTGAAGCGCTGAGGCAGGGCGAGCAGTACTTC; cdr3_aa: CASSEALRQGEQYF
v_call: TRBV27; j_call: TRBJ2-7; clone_size: NA; d_call: NA; cdr3_nt: TGTGCCAGCAGTTTTGTGGGGGCCGACGAGCAGTACTTC; cdr3_aa: CASSFVGADEQYF
v_call: TRBV7-8; j_call: TRBJ1-2; clone_size: NA; d_call: NA; cdr3_nt: TGTGCCAGCAGCTTAGGAGGTATTAACTATGGCTACACCTTC; cdr3_aa: CASSLGGINYGYTF
v_call: TRBV13; j_call: TRBJ1-1; clone_size: NA; d_call: NA; cdr3_nt: TGTGCCAGCAGCCCTTACAGGATTGCTGAAGCTTTCTTT; cdr3_aa: CASSPYRIAEAFF
v_call: TRBV6-5; j_call: TRBJ2-1; clone_size: once; d_call: TRBD2; cdr3_nt: TGTGCCAGCAGCGCTAGCGGGAGTTTCGATGAGCAGTTCTTC; cdr3_aa: CASSASGSFDEQFF
v_call: TRBV27; j_call: TRBJ2-5; clone_size: NA; d_call: TRBD1; cdr3_nt: TGTGCCAGCAGTTTTTTTCGCGGACAGGGTAGGAGAGAGACCCAGTACTTC; cdr3_aa: CASSFFRGQGRRETQYF
v_call: TRBV28; j_call: TRBJ1-5; clone_size: NA; d_call: TRBD1; cdr3_nt: TGTGCCAGCAGTTTCTCACAGGGGCTAAATCAGCCCCAGCATTTT; cdr3_aa: CASSFSQGLNQPQHF
v_call: TRBV5-1; j_call: TRBJ2-7; clone_size: NA; d_call: NA; cdr3_nt: TGCGCCAGCAGCTTTCAGGACAGCAAGAGGAACGAGCAGTACTTC; cdr3_aa: CASSFQDSKRNEQYF
v_call: TRBV12-5; j_call: TRBJ2-7; clone_size: NA; d_call: NA; cdr3_nt: TGTGCTAGTGTCCGGGACTCCACCTACGAGCAGTACTTC; cdr3_aa: CASVRDSTYEQYF
v_call: TRBV2; j_call: TRBJ1-3; clone_size: NA; d_call: NA; cdr3_nt: TGTGCCAGCAGCTATGACTGGAGCTCTGGAAACACCATATATTTT; cdr3_aa: CASSYDWSSGNTIYF
v_call: TRBV10-3; j_call: TRBJ2-1; clone_size: NA; d_call: TRBD2; cdr3_nt: TGTGCCATCAGTGAGGGACTAGCTTTGGTCGATGAGCAGTTCTTC; cdr3_aa: CAISEGLALVDEQFF
v_call: TRBV5-4; j_call: TRBJ1-2; clone_size: once; d_call: NA; cdr3_nt: TGTGCCAGCAGCTCCCCAGCAGGGGAGACCTATGGCTACACCTTC; cdr3_aa: CASSSPAGETYGYTF
v_call: TRBV19; j_call: TRBJ2-2; clone_size: NA; d_call: TRBD1; cdr3_nt: TGTGCCAGTAGTATATGGGGACAGGGGAATATTAACACCGGGGAGCTGTTTTTT; cdr3_aa: CASSIWGQGNINTGELFF
v_call: TRBV6-6; j_call: TRBJ1-2; clone_size: NA; d_call: TRBD1; cdr3_nt: TGTGCCAGCAGTCATCGGGACAGGGGGCAAGGCTACACCTTC; cdr3_aa: CASSHRDRGQGYTF
v_call: TRBV19; j_call: TRBJ2-7; clone_size: NA; d_call: NA; cdr3_nt: TGTGCCAGTAGTATTGGGTACGGCGGGGTAACCTACGAGCAGTACTTC; cdr3_aa: CASSIGYGGVTYEQYF